This entry concerns a single T cell receptor beta chain. Its antigen remains unknown. The V end lost 8 bases, the J end lost 3 bases, and 13 bases lay between the germline ends. The germline gives CDR1 MNHEY, CDR2 SMNVEV (reference sequence). This CDR3 is built from 13 residues. The sample originates from a study of T cell responses to AZD1222 COVID-19 vaccine. Using immunoSEQ multiplex PCR, the repertoire was profiled, and TCRdb retains in-frame clones only, with some absent. Of some 120,000 clones in the sample, 85% to 95% were seen once. The study's findings and limits: Two AZD1222 administrations were followed by greater Spike-specific TCR breadth and depth. Per reports, nearly half of all spike-specific TCRs target regions that are unmutated in variants. Seropositivity was recorded at baseline in only 6 or 7 AZD1222 recipients. Every sample of the repertoires postdated the peak T cell response.

This sequence originates from an adult in good health. Specimen: peripheral blood, collected on day 0 of AZD1222 vaccination. This chain uses TRBV27 with TRBJ1-2, with D possibly matching TRBD1 (5 bases). The CDR3 protein is CASRTLGDYGYTF. The CDR3 nucleotides are TGTGCCAGCCGGACCCTGGGGGACTATGGCTACACCTTC.